The 18 T cell receptor beta chains reported below all come from one sample, sequenced in a study of human T cells and chemical hapten exposure. MiXCR was run by TCRdb on the RACE reads, yielding one entry per CDR3 protein. The sample consists of around 300,000 distinct CDR3 sequences, 4.5% to 5.5% of them appearing once. Stated time point: pre-sensitization, week 0. Documented treatment: therapeutic diphenylcyclopropenone sensitization with weekly scalp DPC. Sample: whole blood, taken in connection with sensitization to the hapten diphenylcyclopropenone (DPC). The receptors stem from a woman aged 18-29 years with alopecia areata. Some clones in this sample may be carry-over from other donors' samples.

Only a few counts were recorded for this clonotype. This sequence joins TRBV5-4 and TRBJ2-1; D remains unclear. Trimming took off 6 bases at V and 2 bases at J, with 12 bases between the two ends. The germline V gene encodes CDR1 SGHNT and CDR2 YYREEE (reference sequence). CDR3 length: 14 amino acids. CDR3 protein: CASKKDTTYNEQFF. CDR3 nucleotides: TGTGCCAGCAAGAAGGATACAACCTACAATGAGCAGTTCTTC. The full variable domain, with the rest looked up from reference TRBV5-4 and TRBJ2-1, is ETGVTQSPTHLIKTRGQQVTLRCSSQSGHNTVSWYQQALGQGPQFIFQYYREEENGRGNFPPRFSGLQFPNYSSELNVNALELDDSALYLCASKKDTTYNEQFFGPGTRLTVL.

This clonotype was seen a handful of times. The chain carries TRBV7-6 and TRBJ1-6; 8 bases line up with TRBD1. CDR1 is SGHVS and CDR2 is FNYEAQ in the germline V gene. The J segment lost 6 bases and the V segment lost 6 bases, leaving 4 bases of the junction unmatched. This CDR3 spans 14 amino acids. CDR3 DNA sequence: TGTGCCAGCAGACTCGACAGGGGTAATTCACCCCTCCACTTT. Translation: CASRLDRGNSPLHF.

In this sample, this clonotype turned up many times. This sequence joins TRBV18 and TRBJ2-4, with D possibly being TRBD1 or TRBD2 (5 bases each). Trimming pared 5 bases from V and 8 bases from J, leaving 13 bases between. Per germline, CDR1 KGHSH and CDR2 LQKENI. This CDR3 comprises 13 residues. DNA for the CDR3: TGTGCCAGCTCATTGAAGGGGAGAGACATTCAGTACTTC. Translating gives CASSLKGRDIQYF.

The rearrangement uses TRBV6-2 or TRBV6-3 and TRBJ2-7, with 10 bases aligning to TRBD2. The CDR3 is made up of 15 amino acids. After removal of 5 bases from V and 0 bases from J, the junction contained 4 bases not matched to a gene. Germline V gene lookup returns CDR1 MNHEY and CDR2 SVGEGT. DNA for the CDR3: TGTGCCAGCAGTGAGAGCGGGGGGGCCTCCTACGAGCAGTACTTC. It encodes CASSESGGASYEQYF.

This clonotype occurred many times. The chain carries TRBV4-3 and TRBJ1-1; D call uncertain. The ends were cut back, 0 bases at V and 4 bases at J, with 3 bases in the middle. CDR1 LGHNA and CDR2 YSLEER come from the germline V gene. This CDR3 has 12 amino acids. In nucleotides, the CDR3 is TGCGCCAGCAGCCAAGATCGCACTGAAGCTTTCTTT. This translates into CASSQDRTEAFF.

This clonotype was counted at least ten times. The chain links TRBV6-2 or TRBV6-3 to TRBJ1-1, with D tentatively TRBD1 (5 bases). V lost 7 bases and J lost 1, with 13 bases in between. Germline loops: CDR1 MNHEY, CDR2 SVGEGT. The CDR3 totals 14 residues. CDR3 residues: CASTPPDRNTEAFF. The CDR3, as DNA: TGTGCCAGCACTCCACCTGACAGGAACACTGAAGCTTTCTTT.

This clonotype appeared many times. This chain joins TRBV6-2 or TRBV6-3 and TRBJ1-5; 9 nucleotides agree with TRBD1. CDR1 MNHEY and CDR2 SVGEGT come from the germline V gene. This CDR3 spans 14 amino acids. V lost 5 bases, J lost 6 bases, and 5 bases stayed unmatched. The CDR3 protein is CASSEQGAGQPQHF. The CDR3 DNA follows: TGTGCCAGCAGTGAACAGGGGGCGGGTCAGCCCCAGCATTTT.

This clonotype was seen ten or more times. This sequence joins TRBV12-3 or TRBV12-4 and TRBJ1-1; tentatively, D is TRBD1 (5 bases). Deletions cut 6 bases from V and 0 bases from J, with 11 bases between. The CDR3 runs 14 residues. CDR3 sequence reads: CASSSGLMNTEAFF. CDR3 sequence (DNA): TGTGCCAGCAGCTCGGGGCTCATGAACACTGAAGCTTTCTTT.

The chain uses TRBV28 and TRBJ2-3; 8 bases align to TRBD1. CDR3 length equals 17 residues. Germline V gives CDR1 MDHEN, CDR2 SYDVKM. With 8 bases clipped from V and 3 bases from J, the junction kept 16 bases outside the gene matches. The CDR3 spells CASGARTGQIRTDTQYF. CDR3 nucleotides: TGTGCCAGCGGTGCCCGGACAGGGCAAATTAGGACAGATACGCAGTATTTT.

This clonotype showed up many times. This chain connects TRBV27 to TRBJ1-1, with a possible D match to TRBD1 (5 bases). Per the germline V gene, CDR1 is MNHEY and CDR2 is SMNVEV (reference sequence). The germline V and J ends were trimmed by 0 bases and 0 bases, with 11 bases remaining between them. CDR3 size: 16 residues. CDR3 sequence: CASSLSAGRMNTEAFF. For the CDR3, the DNA is TGTGCCAGCAGTTTATCGGCGGGACGGATGAACACTGAAGCTTTCTTT.

In its sample, this clonotype was seen a few times. The rearrangement joins TRBV5-1 to TRBJ1-2, with D possibly being TRBD1 (5 bases). The CDR3 consists of 16 residues. With 0 bases removed from V and 4 bases from J, the gap between germline ends came to 16 bases. From germline, CDR1 is SGHRS and CDR2 YFSETQ. The CDR3 DNA sequence: TGCGCCAGCAGCTTGGAGGCGACAGATCCCTCCTATGGCTACACCTTC. Translated: CASSLEATDPSYGYTF. Combining the CDR3 with reference TRBV5-1 and TRBJ1-2 gives the whole variable domain KAGVTQTPRYLIKTRGQQVTLSCSPISGHRSVSWYQQTPGQGLQFLFEYFSETQRNKGNFPGRFSGRQFSNSRSEMNVSTLELGDSALYLCASSLEATDPSYGYTFGSGTRLTVV.

The chain employs TRBV14 and TRBJ1-6, with 8 bases matching TRBD1. The CDR3 contains 18 residues. Germline trimming cut 5 bases from V and 4 bases from J; bases unmatched to any gene: 13. The germline V gene encodes CDR1 SGHDN and CDR2 FVKESK. The CDR3 DNA follows: TGTGCCAGCAGCTCCGGCCCCCAGGGGGCAATTTATAATTCACCCCTCCACTTT. It specifies CASSSGPQGAIYNSPLHF.

This clonotype was picked up a small number of times. The chain uses TRBV20-1 and TRBJ1-2; TRBD1 is a possible D gene (5 bases). This CDR3 spans 14 amino acids. Trimming took off 3 bases at V and 0 bases at J, with 11 bases between the two ends. Germline CDR1 DFQATT, CDR2 SNEGSKA (reference sequence). This chain's CDR3 is CSASAGQANYGYTF. The DNA for the CDR3 is TGCAGTGCTAGTGCAGGGCAAGCTAACTATGGCTACACCTTC.

This clonotype was counted ten times or more. The chain recombines TRBV7-9 with TRBJ2-2; D unclear. Germline CDR1 is SEHNR and CDR2 is FQNEAQ (reference sequence). The CDR3 totals 14 residues. V was trimmed by 5 bases and J by 6 bases, leaving 13 bases between them. In nucleotides, the CDR3 is TGTGCCAGCAGCAGTCCCAGAGAACCCGGGGAGCTGTTTTTT. Its protein product is CASSSPREPGELFF.

V is TRBV4-1 and J is TRBJ1-2; D is unclear. Germline-derived CDR1 and CDR2 are MGHRA and YSYEKL. Trimming left V 1 base short and J 4 bases short, with 16 bases between. This CDR3 is built from 16 residues. The CDR3 DNA sequence: TGCGCCAGCAGCCAAGGGCCCGGGCCCCTTGGCTATGGCTACACCTTC. Amino acids: CASSQGPGPLGYGYTF.

The rearrangement links TRBV7-2 to TRBJ1-1; no definite D call. The germline V gene has CDR1 SGHTA and CDR2 FQGNSA. Trimming stripped 1 base from V and 6 bases from J, with 9 bases between. The CDR3 is 13 residues long. CDR3 loop: CASSLDLFAEAFF. DNA for the CDR3: TGTGCCAGCAGCTTAGATCTTTTCGCTGAAGCTTTCTTT.

The table lists this clonotype with a few counts. The chain recombines TRBV6-2 or TRBV6-3 with TRBJ1-5; D call uncertain. The germline CDR1 and CDR2 sequences are MNHEY and SVGEGT. This CDR3 contains 15 residues. Between the trimmed V and J ends, which lost 4 bases and 1 base, there was a span of 11 bases. CDR3: CASSSYWLSNQPQHF. CDR3 DNA: TGTGCCAGCAGTTCGTATTGGTTAAGCAATCAGCCCCAGCATTTT.

CDR3 coding DNA: TGTGCCAGCAGTTCCCCCCGTAGAAGGGCTGGGGCCAACGTCCTGACTTTC. This gives the protein CASSSPRRRAGANVLTF. This rearrangement joins TRBV27 to TRBJ2-6; no reliable D call. Germline lookup yields CDR1 MNHEY and CDR2 SMNVEV (reference sequence). The CDR3 has 17 amino acids. V shed 4 bases and J shed 2 bases, with 15 bases lying between them.